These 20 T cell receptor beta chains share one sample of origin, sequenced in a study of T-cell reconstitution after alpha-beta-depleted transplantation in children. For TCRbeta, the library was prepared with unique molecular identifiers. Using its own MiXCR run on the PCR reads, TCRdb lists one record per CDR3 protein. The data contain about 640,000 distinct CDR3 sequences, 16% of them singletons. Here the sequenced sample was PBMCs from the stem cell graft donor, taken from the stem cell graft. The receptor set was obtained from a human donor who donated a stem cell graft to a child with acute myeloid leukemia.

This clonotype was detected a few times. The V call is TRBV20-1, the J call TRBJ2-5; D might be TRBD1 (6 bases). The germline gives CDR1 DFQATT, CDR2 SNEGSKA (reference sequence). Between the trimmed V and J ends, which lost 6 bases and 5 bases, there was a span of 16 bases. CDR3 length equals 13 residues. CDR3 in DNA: TGCAGTGCCCGGTGGACAGTTGGGGAGACCCAGTACTTC. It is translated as CSARWTVGETQYF.

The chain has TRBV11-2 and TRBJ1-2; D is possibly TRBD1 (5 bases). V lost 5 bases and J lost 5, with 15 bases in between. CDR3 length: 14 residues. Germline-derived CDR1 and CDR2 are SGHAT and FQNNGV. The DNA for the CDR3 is TGTGCCAGCAGCCAAGGGGCCTCAAATTATGGCTACACCTTC. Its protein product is CASSQGASNYGYTF.

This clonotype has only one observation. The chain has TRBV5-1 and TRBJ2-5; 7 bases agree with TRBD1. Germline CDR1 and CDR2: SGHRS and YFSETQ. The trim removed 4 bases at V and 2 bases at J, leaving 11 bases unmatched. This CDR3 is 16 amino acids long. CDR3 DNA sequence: TGCGCCAGCAGCGTTACGGGACAGACGCGACAAGAGACCCAGTACTTC. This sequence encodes CASSVTGQTRQETQYF.

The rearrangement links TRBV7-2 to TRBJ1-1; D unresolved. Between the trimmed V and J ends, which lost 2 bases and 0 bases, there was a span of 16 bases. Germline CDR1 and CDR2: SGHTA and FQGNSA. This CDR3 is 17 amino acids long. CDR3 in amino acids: CASSLRVYPPLNTEAFF. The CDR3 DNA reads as TGTGCCAGCAGCTTACGCGTTTACCCCCCACTGAACACTGAAGCTTTCTTT.

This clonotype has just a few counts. In DNA form, the CDR3 reads TGCGCCAGCAGCGCCGGGGACGGACCTAACACTGAAGCTTTCTTT. Its translation: CASSAGDGPNTEAFF. The gene calls are TRBV5-1 and TRBJ1-1, with D perhaps matching TRBD1 (5 bases). The V end was cut by 4 bases, the J end by 2 bases, with 15 bases between. CDR1 and CDR2 from the germline V gene are SGHRS and YFSETQ. The length of the CDR3 is 15 residues.

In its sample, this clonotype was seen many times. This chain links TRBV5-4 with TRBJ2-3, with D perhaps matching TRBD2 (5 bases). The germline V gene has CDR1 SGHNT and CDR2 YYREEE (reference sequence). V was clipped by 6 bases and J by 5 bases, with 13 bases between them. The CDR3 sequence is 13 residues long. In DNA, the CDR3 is TGTGCCAGCACCACGGACTGGGAAGATACGCAGTATTTT. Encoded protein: CASTTDWEDTQYF.

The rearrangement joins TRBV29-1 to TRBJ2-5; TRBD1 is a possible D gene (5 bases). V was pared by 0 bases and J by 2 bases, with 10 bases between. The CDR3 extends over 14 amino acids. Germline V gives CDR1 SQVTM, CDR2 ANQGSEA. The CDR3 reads CSVEDWRQQETQYF. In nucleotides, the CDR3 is TGCAGCGTTGAAGATTGGAGACAGCAAGAGACCCAGTACTTC. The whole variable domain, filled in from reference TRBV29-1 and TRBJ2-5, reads SAVISQKPSRDICQRGTSLTIQCQVDSQVTMMFWYRQQPGQSLTLIATANQGSEATYESGFVIDKFPISRPNLTFSTLTVSNMSPEDSSIYLCSVEDWRQQETQYFGPGTRLLVL.

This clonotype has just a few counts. CDR3 loop: CSAPYWPGEKLFF. CDR3 nucleotide sequence: TGCAGTGCCCCGTATTGGCCAGGGGAAAAACTGTTTTTT. The chain uses TRBV20-1 and TRBJ1-4, with D tentatively TRBD1 (5 bases). Germline V gene data show CDR1 as DFQATT and CDR2 as SNEGSKA (reference sequence). This CDR3 contains 13 residues. Between the trimmed V and J ends, which lost 6 bases and 8 bases, there was a span of 16 bases.

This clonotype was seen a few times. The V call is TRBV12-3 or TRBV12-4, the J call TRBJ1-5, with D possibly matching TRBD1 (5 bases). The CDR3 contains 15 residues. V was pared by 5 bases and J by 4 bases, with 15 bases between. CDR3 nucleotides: TGTGCCAGCAGTCCCAGGGAACAGACAAATCAGCCCCAGCATTTT. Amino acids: CASSPREQTNQPQHF.

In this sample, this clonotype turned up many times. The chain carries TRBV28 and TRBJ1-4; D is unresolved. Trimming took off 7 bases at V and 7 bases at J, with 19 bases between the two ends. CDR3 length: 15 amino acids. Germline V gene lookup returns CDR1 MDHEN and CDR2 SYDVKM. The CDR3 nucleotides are TGTGCCAGCACCCCCCTTTTGGGAAATGGTGAAAAACTGTTTTTT. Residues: CASTPLLGNGEKLFF.

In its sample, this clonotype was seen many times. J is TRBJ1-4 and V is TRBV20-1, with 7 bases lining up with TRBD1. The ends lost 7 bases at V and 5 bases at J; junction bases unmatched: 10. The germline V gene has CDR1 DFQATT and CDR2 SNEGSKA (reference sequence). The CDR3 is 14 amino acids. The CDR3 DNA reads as TGCAGTGTTTCTACCGGGACAGTAAATGAAAAACTGTTTTTT. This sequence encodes CSVSTGTVNEKLFF.

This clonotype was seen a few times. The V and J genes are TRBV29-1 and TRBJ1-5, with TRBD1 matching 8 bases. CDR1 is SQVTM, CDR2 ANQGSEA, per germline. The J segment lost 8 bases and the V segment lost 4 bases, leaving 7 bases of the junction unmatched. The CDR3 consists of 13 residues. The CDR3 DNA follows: TGCAGCGTTGGCAGGGGGCTCCAAGAGCCCCAGCATTTT. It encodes CSVGRGLQEPQHF.

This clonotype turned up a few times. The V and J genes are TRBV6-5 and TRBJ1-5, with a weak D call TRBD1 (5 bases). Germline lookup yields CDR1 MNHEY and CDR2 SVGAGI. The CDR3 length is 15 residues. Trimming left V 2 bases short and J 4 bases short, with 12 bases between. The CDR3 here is CASSYSDRGNQPQHF. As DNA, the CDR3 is TGTGCCAGCAGTTACAGTGACAGAGGAAATCAGCCCCAGCATTTT.

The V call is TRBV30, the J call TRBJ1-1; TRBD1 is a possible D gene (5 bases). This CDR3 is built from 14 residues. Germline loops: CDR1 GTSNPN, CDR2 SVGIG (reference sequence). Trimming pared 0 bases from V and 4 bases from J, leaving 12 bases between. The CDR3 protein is CAWSVLREGTEAFF. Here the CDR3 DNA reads TGTGCCTGGAGTGTTCTCAGGGAGGGCACTGAAGCTTTCTTT.

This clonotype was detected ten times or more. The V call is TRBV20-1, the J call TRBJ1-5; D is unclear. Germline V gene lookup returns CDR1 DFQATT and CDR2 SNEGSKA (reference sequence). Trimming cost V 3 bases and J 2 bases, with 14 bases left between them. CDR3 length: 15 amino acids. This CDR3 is CSAREVMEGNQPQHF. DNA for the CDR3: TGCAGTGCTAGGGAAGTTATGGAAGGCAATCAGCCCCAGCATTTT.

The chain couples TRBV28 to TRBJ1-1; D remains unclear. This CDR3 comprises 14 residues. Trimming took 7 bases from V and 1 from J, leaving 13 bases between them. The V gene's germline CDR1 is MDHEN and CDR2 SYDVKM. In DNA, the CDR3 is TGTGCCAGCACCGAATTGATTCAGAACACTGAAGCTTTCTTT. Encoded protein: CASTELIQNTEAFF.

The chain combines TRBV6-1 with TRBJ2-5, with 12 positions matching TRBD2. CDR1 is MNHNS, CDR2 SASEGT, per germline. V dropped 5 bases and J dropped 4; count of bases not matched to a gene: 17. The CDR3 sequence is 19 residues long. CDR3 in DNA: TGTGCCAGCAGTAAAACTAGCGGGGGGTCCCTCGACAAGGGAGAGACCCAGTACTTC. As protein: CASSKTSGGSLDKGETQYF.

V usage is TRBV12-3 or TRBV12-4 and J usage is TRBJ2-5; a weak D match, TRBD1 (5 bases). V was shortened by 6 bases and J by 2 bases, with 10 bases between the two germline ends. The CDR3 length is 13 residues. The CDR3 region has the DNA TGTGCCAGCAGCCCACAGGTACAAGAGACCCAGTACTTC. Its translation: CASSPQVQETQYF.

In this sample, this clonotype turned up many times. DNA for the CDR3: TGCAGTGCTAGAGCCCTCCTAGCGGGGCAAGAGACCCAGTACTTC. Translation gives CSARALLAGQETQYF. The chain carries TRBV20-1 and TRBJ2-5; 9 bases match TRBD2. The junction had 5 bases not matched to a gene; V was cut back by 1 base and J by 2 bases. Germline-derived CDR1 and CDR2 are DFQATT and SNEGSKA (reference sequence). This CDR3 is built from 15 residues.

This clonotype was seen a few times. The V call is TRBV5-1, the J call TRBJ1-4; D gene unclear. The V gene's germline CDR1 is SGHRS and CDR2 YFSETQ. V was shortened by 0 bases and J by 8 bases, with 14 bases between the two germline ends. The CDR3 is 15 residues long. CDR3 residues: CASSLVGRQEEKLFF. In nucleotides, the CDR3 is TGCGCCAGCAGCTTGGTCGGCCGCCAGGAGGAAAAACTGTTTTTT.